This section outlines one TCR beta chain sequence together with its context. This sample is part of a study of monozygotic twins with inflammatory bowel disease. One entry per CDR3 protein, without DNA, is what TCRdb gives after re-calling the 5' RACE reads. Its table lists under 150,000 distinct CDR3 sequences. Sequenced sample: blood. The receptor was isolated from a human donor with ulcerative colitis or Crohn's disease, or a healthy co-twin of an affected twin (not recorded which).

The chain's CDR3 is CASSALAIPTDTQYF. This chain links TRBV11-2 with TRBJ2-3; TCRdb picks TRBD2, but there is no DNA to check that call. This CDR3 contains 15 residues. CDR1 and CDR2 (germline): SGHAT, FQNNGV.